The 13 T cell receptor beta chains presented below share a single source sample, sequenced in a study of shared clonotypes between healthy human individuals. Naive-designated CD8 cells lacked CD45RO, were positively enriched for CCR7, and omitted terminally differentiated effector memory CD45RA+ cells. Assay: immunoSEQ multiplex PCR; the TCRdb copy retains only in-frame clones and omits some. This sample has about 590,000 clones, with roughly 95% found just once. Sequenced sample: naive CD8+ T cells sorted from blood. Receptor source: a woman aged 30 to 39 in good health.

This rearrangement joins TRBV9 to TRBJ2-7; D might be TRBD1 (5 bases). Germline CDR1 is SGDLS and CDR2 is YYNGEE. The V and J ends lost 0 bases and 4 bases respectively, with 11 bases between them. This CDR3 contains 14 residues. The CDR3 sequence: CASSVEGNLYEQYF. Written as DNA, the CDR3 is TGTGCCAGCAGCGTAGAGGGGAATTTATACGAGCAGTACTTC.

The chain links TRBV27 to TRBJ2-1, with 8 bases matching TRBD1. V trimming: 8 bases; J trimming: 7 bases; junction bases outside the gene matches: 4. The germline gives CDR1 MNHEY, CDR2 SMNVEV (reference sequence). The CDR3 spans 12 residues. The chain's CDR3 is CASQGAGNEQFF. The CDR3 DNA follows: TGTGCCAGCCAGGGGGCGGGAAATGAGCAGTTCTTC.

To note about this clone: Other nucleotide sequences in the sample specify the same CDR3. The J gene is TRBJ2-7, the V gene TRBV4-2; D unclear. This CDR3 is 13 amino acids long. V shed 1 base and J shed 1 base, with 5 bases lying between them. CDR1 and CDR2 (germline): LGHNA, YNFKEQ. As DNA, the CDR3 is TGTGCCAGCAGCCAAGGAGGTTCCTACGAGCAGTACTTC. Translated, it gives CASSQGGSYEQYF.

This chain connects TRBV27 to TRBJ2-7; 9 nucleotides align to TRBD2. Germline V gene sequence: CDR1 MNHEY, CDR2 SMNVEV (reference sequence). With V trimmed by 8 bases and J by 4 bases, 6 bases remained unmatched. The CDR3 length is 13 residues. For the CDR3, the DNA is TGTGCCAGCTCCGGCGGGAGGGCTTACGAGCAGTACTTC. This codes for CASSGGRAYEQYF.

The chain carries TRBV7-8 and TRBJ2-1, with 12 bases aligning to TRBD2. Trimming at V came to 4 bases and at J to 7 bases, leaving 8 bases not matched to a gene. Per the germline V gene, CDR1 is SGHVS and CDR2 is FQNEAQ. This CDR3 comprises 16 residues. The CDR3 nucleotides are TGTGCCAGCAGCTCTAGCGGGAGGGGAGCTGGTAATGAGCAGTTCTTC. Its protein is CASSSSGRGAGNEQFF. The full variable domain, rest sourced from reference TRBV7-8 and TRBJ2-1, is GAGVSQSPRYKVAKRGQDVALRCDPISGHVSLFWYQQALGQGPEFLTYFQNEAQLDKSGLPSDRFFAERPEGSVSTLKIQRTQQEDSAVYLCASSSSGRGAGNEQFFGPGTRLTVL.

The chain couples TRBV4-1 to TRBJ2-3; 7 bases line up with TRBD2. The CDR3 has 15 amino acids. V trimming: 2 bases; J trimming: 2 bases; junction bases outside the gene matches: 4. Germline CDR1 reads MGHRA; CDR2 reads YSYEKL. Written as DNA, the CDR3 is TGCGCCAGCAGCCAAATCAGCGGGAACACAGATACGCAGTATTTT. This translates into CASSQISGNTDTQYF.

The rearrangement uses TRBV11-2 and TRBJ1-4; D is possibly TRBD1 (6 bases). Germline values: CDR1 SGHAT, CDR2 FQNNGV. The CDR3 has 16 amino acids. The V and J ends lost 6 bases and 1 base respectively, with 15 bases between them. The CDR3 nucleotides read TGTGCCAGCAGACTCCGGGACACTGTAACTAATGAAAAACTGTTTTTT. Translating it yields CASRLRDTVTNEKLFF.

The V call is TRBV27, the J call TRBJ1-5, with D perhaps matching TRBD1 (5 bases). Trimming removed 3 bases from V and 7 bases from J, with 10 bases in between. CDR1 is MNHEY, CDR2 SMNVEV, per germline (reference sequence). CDR3 size: 13 residues. CDR3 amino acids: CASSLTVRQPQHF. The DNA of the CDR3 is TGTGCCAGCAGTTTGACAGTGCGCCAGCCCCAGCATTTT.

The rearrangement uses TRBV6-6 and TRBJ2-5; 7 bases are shared with TRBD1. CDR3 size: 15 residues. Germline trimming cut 6 bases from V and 2 bases from J; bases unmatched to any gene: 9. Germline lookup yields CDR1 MNHNY and CDR2 SVGAGI (reference sequence). The CDR3 nucleotides read TGTGCCAGCAGCAGCCGGGACAGCCAACAAGAGACCCAGTACTTC. Amino acids: CASSSRDSQQETQYF.

On this clone itself: This CDR3 is also generated by other DNA sequences in the sample. This chain uses TRBV7-9 with TRBJ1-5; D call uncertain. The CDR3 has 13 residues. CDR1 and CDR2 from the germline V gene are SEHNR and FQNEAQ (reference sequence). The V end lost 1 base, the J end lost 6 bases, and 7 bases lay between the germline ends. The CDR3 region is CASSLGLGQPQHF. The CDR3 nucleotides read TGTGCCAGCAGCTTAGGTCTGGGTCAGCCCCAGCATTTT.

V is TRBV4-2 and J is TRBJ2-1; TRBD2 matches 10 bases. Trimming removed 0 bases from V and 2 bases from J; junction bases left unmatched: 4. The CDR3 length is 17 residues. Germline loops: CDR1 LGHNA, CDR2 YNFKEQ. The CDR3 loop reads CASSQDEAGGPYNEQFF. Written as DNA, the CDR3 is TGTGCCAGCAGCCAAGATGAAGCGGGAGGGCCCTACAATGAGCAGTTCTTC.

The rearrangement joins TRBV15 to TRBJ1-1, with 7 bases fitting TRBD1. CDR1 LNHNV and CDR2 YYDKDF come from the germline V gene (reference sequence). The V gene end was trimmed by 0 bases and the J gene end by 0 bases; junction bases not matched to a gene: 4. This CDR3 is 16 amino acids long. The CDR3 nucleotides read TGTGCCACCAGCAGAGATCCAGGGGGAATGAACACTGAAGCTTTCTTT. Residues: CATSRDPGGMNTEAFF.

V is TRBV7-3 and J is TRBJ2-7; D may correspond to TRBD1 or TRBD2 (5 bases each). Germline lookup yields CDR1 SGHTA and CDR2 FQGTGA. Trimming took 2 bases from V and 0 from J, leaving 11 bases between them. The CDR3 consists of 15 residues. This CDR3 reads CASSLGGDASYEQYF. CDR3 DNA: TGTGCCAGCAGCTTAGGGGGAGATGCCTCCTACGAGCAGTACTTC.